A selection of T cell receptor beta chains follows, all from one sample in a study of T cell responses to AZD1222 COVID-19 vaccine. TCRdb's table, derived via immunoSEQ multiplex PCR, lists solely in-frame clones and lacks some. The sample yields about 120,000 clones, about 89% seen once. This specimen consisted of peripheral blood, obtained 28 days after the second AZD1222 dose. These receptors were collected from an adult who received the AZD1222 COVID-19 vaccine. Both conserved end residues are part of each CDR3. Fields, in order: D gene, CDR3 length, J gene, clone size, V gene, CDR3 protein, CDR3 DNA. D genes are given only for firm matches. Only part of the rows carry a size: once, few, many, or a class if the clone is expanded.

D gene: NA
CDR3 length: 13
J gene: TRBJ1-1
clone size: NA
V gene: TRBV5-1
CDR3 protein: CASRRTTNTEAFF
CDR3 DNA: TGCGCCAGCAGGAGGACAACGAACACTGAAGCTTTCTTT

D gene: NA
CDR3 length: 13
J gene: TRBJ2-7
clone size: few
V gene: TRBV28
CDR3 protein: CASSLAGRPGQYF
CDR3 DNA: TGTGCCAGCAGTTTAGCGGGACGGCCAGGGCAGTACTTC

D gene: NA
CDR3 length: 15
J gene: TRBJ2-3
clone size: once
V gene: TRBV9
CDR3 protein: CASSVGVRLTDTQYF
CDR3 DNA: TGTGCCAGCAGCGTAGGTGTCAGACTGACAGATACGCAGTATTTT

D gene: NA
CDR3 length: 14
J gene: TRBJ2-3
clone size: NA
V gene: TRBV6-6
CDR3 protein: CASRVRGGVDTQYF
CDR3 DNA: TGTGCCAGCAGAGTTAGAGGCGGGGTAGATACGCAGTATTTT

D gene: NA
CDR3 length: 16
J gene: TRBJ1-1
clone size: NA
V gene: TRBV29-1
CDR3 protein: CSVEDRRGAKDTEAFF
CDR3 DNA: TGCAGCGTTGAAGATCGGAGGGGGGCGAAAGACACTGAAGCTTTCTTT

D gene: TRBD1
CDR3 length: 14
J gene: TRBJ2-3
clone size: once
V gene: TRBV10-3
CDR3 protein: CAISETGGAGPQYF
CDR3 DNA: TGTGCCATCAGTGAGACAGGGGGCGCTGGCCCGCAGTATTTT

D gene: NA
CDR3 length: 14
J gene: TRBJ1-2
clone size: NA
V gene: TRBV6-5
CDR3 protein: CASSFGRMGYGYTF
CDR3 DNA: TGTGCCAGCAGTTTTGGGAGAATGGGCTATGGCTACACCTTC

D gene: TRBD1
CDR3 length: 13
J gene: TRBJ2-1
clone size: once
V gene: TRBV24-1
CDR3 protein: CATRGTANNEQFF
CDR3 DNA: TGTGCCACCCGAGGGACAGCAAACAATGAGCAGTTCTTC

D gene: NA
CDR3 length: 15
J gene: TRBJ1-3
clone size: once
V gene: TRBV7-9
CDR3 protein: CASSSFKSAGNTIYF
CDR3 DNA: TGTGCCAGCAGCTCTTTTAAATCCGCTGGAAACACCATATATTTT

D gene: NA
CDR3 length: 12
J gene: TRBJ2-3
clone size: NA
V gene: TRBV7-9
CDR3 protein: CASRKAGDTQYF
CDR3 DNA: TGTGCCAGCAGGAAGGCGGGGGATACGCAGTATTTT

D gene: NA
CDR3 length: 16
J gene: TRBJ2-3
clone size: NA
V gene: TRBV30
CDR3 protein: CAWSLRGGTSTDTQYF
CDR3 DNA: TGTGCCTGGAGTCTCCGGGGAGGAACCAGCACAGATACGCAGTATTTT

D gene: NA
CDR3 length: 14
J gene: TRBJ1-4
clone size: NA
V gene: TRBV4-1
CDR3 protein: CASSPRAQDEKLFF
CDR3 DNA: TGCGCCAGCAGCCCGAGGGCCCAGGACGAAAAACTGTTTTTT

D gene: NA
CDR3 length: 13
J gene: TRBJ2-7
clone size: NA
V gene: TRBV30
CDR3 protein: CAWSRQGFNEQYF
CDR3 DNA: TGTGCCTGGAGTCGGCAGGGGTTTAACGAGCAGTACTTC

D gene: NA
CDR3 length: 15
J gene: TRBJ1-1
clone size: NA
V gene: TRBV6-5
CDR3 protein: CASRPPGGTNTEAFF
CDR3 DNA: TGTGCCAGCAGACCCCCCGGGGGTACGAACACTGAAGCTTTCTTT

D gene: NA
CDR3 length: 15
J gene: TRBJ2-7
clone size: NA
V gene: TRBV28
CDR3 protein: CASTVSRVAAYEQYF
CDR3 DNA: TGTGCCAGCACAGTCTCCCGGGTAGCGGCCTACGAGCAGTACTTC

D gene: NA
CDR3 length: 14
J gene: TRBJ2-5
clone size: NA
V gene: TRBV7-2
CDR3 protein: CASSLSGIQETQYF
CDR3 DNA: TGTGCCAGCAGCTTATCAGGGATCCAAGAGACCCAGTACTTC

D gene: TRBD1
CDR3 length: 13
J gene: TRBJ1-1
clone size: NA
V gene: TRBV19
CDR3 protein: CATADRVNTEAFF
CDR3 DNA: TGTGCCACCGCGGACAGGGTGAACACTGAAGCTTTCTTT

D gene: TRBD1
CDR3 length: 15
J gene: TRBJ1-1
clone size: NA
V gene: TRBV19
CDR3 protein: CASNPTGTVNTEAFF
CDR3 DNA: TGTGCCAGTAACCCGACCGGGACAGTGAACACTGAAGCTTTCTTT

D gene: NA
CDR3 length: 14
J gene: TRBJ2-3
clone size: NA
V gene: TRBV7-2
CDR3 protein: CASSLDRITDTQYF
CDR3 DNA: TGTGCCAGCAGCTTAGACCGGATCACAGATACGCAGTATTTT